Presented here are 21 T cell receptor beta chains from one specimen sequenced in a study of T-cell reconstitution after alpha-beta-depleted transplantation in children. Study results and limitations: The authors attributed T-cell counts and diversity one year after transplant mostly to newly produced T cells.

Unique molecular identifiers tagged the TCRbeta library. Each CDR3 protein is one row after TCRdb ran MiXCR on the PCR reads. The sample includes 330,000 or so distinct CDR3 sequences, around 7.3% of them seen just once. Their cognate antigens are unknown. The sequencing used peripheral blood, collected 360 days after TCRalphabeta/CD19-depleted stem cell transplant. The receptors come from a female patient aged 2 to 10 who had a stem cell transplant for Fanconi anemia, so the T cells may come from the graft donor.

This clonotype was picked up a small number of times. The chain links TRBV21-1 to TRBJ1-1; the table names TRBD1, a call not compared with the DNA. TRBV21-1 is classified as a pseudogene. The CDR3 has 16 amino acids. CDR3 amino acids: CASSKEVRGLSTEAFF. Written as DNA, the CDR3 is TGTGCCAGCAGCAAAGAGGTCAGGGGGCTTAGCACTGAAGCTTTCTTT.

This clonotype was observed many times. The chain couples TRBV12-3 or TRBV12-4 to TRBJ1-2; D is perhaps TRBD1 (6 bases). V was pared by 6 bases and J by 0 bases, with 11 bases between. There are 14 residues in the CDR3. The CDR3 here is CASSAGHANYGYTF. CDR3 sequence (DNA): TGTGCCAGCAGCGCGGGACACGCTAACTATGGCTACACCTTC.

This clonotype showed up just a few times. This sequence joins TRBV11-2 and TRBJ2-5; no clear D. This CDR3 region has 16 residues. The germline gives CDR1 SGHAT, CDR2 FQNNGV. V shed 3 bases and J shed 4 bases, with 18 bases lying between them. CDR3 amino acids: CASSFSGSSFGETQYF. The CDR3 DNA follows: TGTGCCAGCAGCTTCTCCGGGTCCTCCTTTGGAGAGACCCAGTACTTC.

This clonotype was detected only a few times. The chain links TRBV11-2 to TRBJ2-7, with TRBD2 matching 10 bases. The CDR3 totals 15 residues. Trimming took 2 bases from V and 2 from J; bases not matched to a gene: 3. Germline V gene lookup returns CDR1 SGHAT and CDR2 FQNNGV. Written as DNA, the CDR3 is TGTGCCAGCAGCTTAAGGAGCGGGGGGGCCTACGAGCAGTACGTC. It is translated as CASSLRSGGAYEQYV.

The table lists this clonotype with many counts. This sequence joins TRBV4-2 and TRBJ2-3; D is uncertain. From germline, CDR1 is LGHNA and CDR2 YNFKEQ. The ends were cut back, 0 bases at V and 6 bases at J, with 7 bases in the middle. This CDR3 has 13 residues. The CDR3 DNA reads TGTGCCAGCAGCCAAGATGGAAGGGATACGCAGTATTTT. It specifies CASSQDGRDTQYF.

J is TRBJ1-3 and V is TRBV5-1; TRBD1 agrees at 9 bases. The CDR3 totals 17 residues. V shed 4 bases and J 2 bases; nucleotides not matched to a gene: 10. Germline V gene lookup returns CDR1 SGHRS and CDR2 YFSETQ. The CDR3 loop reads CASSIGTGMNTGNTIYF. CDR3 nucleotides: TGCGCCAGCAGCATAGGGACAGGGATGAACACTGGAAACACCATATATTTT.

This clonotype was seen ten or more times. V gene TRBV6-5 combines with J gene TRBJ1-2; 8 nucleotides agree with TRBD1. The germline V gene has CDR1 MNHEY and CDR2 SVGAGI. The length of the CDR3 is 14 residues. With V trimmed by 3 bases and J by 8 bases, 8 bases remained unmatched. The CDR3 sequence: CASSYMDRDVGYTF. The CDR3 DNA sequence: TGTGCCAGCAGTTATATGGACAGGGACGTGGGCTACACCTTC.

There are many counts of this clonotype. The chain uses TRBV29-1 and TRBJ1-1; D unclear. Germline V CDR1 and CDR2: SQVTM, ANQGSEA. The CDR3 runs 13 residues. V lost 6 bases and J 3 bases, leaving 14 bases between the germline ends. CDR3 DNA: TGCAGCGTCTTTAGGTTATATGACACTGAAGCTTTCTTT. Protein product: CSVFRLYDTEAFF.

This clonotype was seen a handful of times. An end of the junction does not agree with germline; a read error may underlie this. The chain combines TRBV12-5 with TRBJ2-1; 9 bases fit TRBD1. The germline V gene encodes CDR1 LGHNT and CDR2 FRNRAP. This CDR3 has 14 amino acids. This chain's CDR3 is CASGPGQGYDEQFF. CDR3 in DNA: TGTGCTAGTGGTCCGGGACAGGGCTACGATGAGCAGTTCTTC.

J is TRBJ2-1 and V is TRBV25-1; TRBD2 matches at 7 bases. CDR1 MGHDK and CDR2 SYGVNS come from the germline V gene. The junction had 10 bases not matched to a gene; V was cut back by 1 base and J by 7 bases. This CDR3 spans 16 amino acids. CDR3 amino acids: CASSEWPAGPQNEQFF. The CDR3 nucleotides read TGTGCCAGCAGTGAATGGCCAGCGGGACCCCAAAATGAGCAGTTCTTC.

This clonotype appeared a few times. The V and J genes are TRBV11-2 and TRBJ2-3, with TRBD2 identical over 13 bases. V gave up 1 base and J gave up 2 bases; unmatched junction bases: 6. This CDR3 spans 18 amino acids. Germline V gene sequence: CDR1 SGHAT, CDR2 FQNNGV. The CDR3 sequence is CASSLGLAGGYPTDTQYF. For the CDR3, the DNA is TGTGCCAGCAGCTTAGGACTAGCGGGGGGATATCCCACAGATACGCAGTATTTT.

This clonotype was counted many times. The chain carries TRBV9 and TRBJ2-5, with 9 bases identical to TRBD2. The CDR3 runs 17 residues. Germline CDR1 is SGDLS and CDR2 is YYNGEE. The ends lost 2 bases at V and 2 bases at J; junction bases unmatched: 10. The CDR3, as DNA: TGTGCCAGCAGCGTTGGGGTTGGACTAGCGACACAAGAGACCCAGTACTTC. Its protein product is CASSVGVGLATQETQYF.

This chain connects TRBV2 to TRBJ1-4; D possibly corresponds to TRBD1 (5 bases). Trimming removed 5 bases from V and 7 bases from J, with 11 bases in between. The CDR3 spans 13 residues. The germline V gene has CDR1 SNHLY and CDR2 FYNNEI. In DNA, the CDR3 is TGTGCCAGCAGTCCGGACATGTCTGAAAAACTGTTTTTT. This codes for CASSPDMSEKLFF.

This sequence joins TRBV15 and TRBJ2-7; 7 bases agree with TRBD1. Germline CDR1 reads LNHNV; CDR2 reads YYDKDF (reference sequence). The junction had 6 bases not matched to a gene; V was cut back by 4 bases and J by 0 bases. The length of the CDR3 is 15 residues. The CDR3 reads CATSKGTVSSYEQYV. DNA for the CDR3: TGTGCCACCAGCAAAGGGACAGTCAGCTCCTACGAGCAGTACGTC.

The V call is TRBV5-1, the J call TRBJ2-7, with 9 bases fitting TRBD2. The V and J ends lost 7 bases and 3 bases, in that order; junction bases with no gene match: 5. Germline V lookup: CDR1 SGHRS, CDR2 YFSETQ. The CDR3 covers 13 residues. The chain's CDR3 is CASRLADFYEQYF. The CDR3 DNA reads as TGCGCCAGCCGACTAGCGGATTTCTACGAGCAGTACTTC.

This clonotype was recorded at least ten times. This chain uses TRBV5-1 with TRBJ2-1; 7 nucleotides align to TRBD2. CDR3 length: 15 residues. Per the germline V gene, CDR1 is SGHRS and CDR2 is YFSETQ. The J segment lost 5 bases and the V segment lost 0 bases, leaving 5 bases of the junction unmatched. The CDR3 reads CASSLVPGGNNEQFF. Here the CDR3 DNA reads TGCGCCAGCAGCTTGGTGCCGGGAGGAAACAATGAGCAGTTCTTC.

Worth noting for this clonotype: The CDR3 ends on some other residue instead of the conserved phenylalanine or tryptophan, so this is likely a read error. The V gene is TRBV6-5, the J gene TRBJ1-2, with D perhaps matching TRBD1 (6 bases). CDR3 size: 14 residues. V was pared by 4 bases and J by 5 bases, with 14 bases between. Per the germline V gene, CDR1 is MNHEY and CDR2 is SVGAGI. The DNA of the CDR3 is TGTGCCAGCAGTTCGACTCAGACAGGATATGGCTACACCCTC. It specifies CASSSTQTGYGYTL.

J is TRBJ2-7 and V is TRBV21-1; the tabulated D call, TRBD1, remains unverified against the DNA. TRBV21-1 is shown as a pseudogene. This CDR3 contains 15 residues. The CDR3, as DNA: TGTGCCAAGACGGGGGGACAGGGAACTACCTACGAGCAGTACGTC. Its translation is CAKTGGQGTTYEQYV.

J is TRBJ2-3 and V is TRBV20-1; 16 bases line up with TRBD2. Germline values: CDR1 DFQATT, CDR2 SNEGSKA (reference sequence). The junction had 9 bases not matched to a gene; V was cut back by 5 bases and J by 4 bases. This CDR3 comprises 17 residues. CDR3 in amino acids: CSADTTGTSGRADTQYF. The CDR3 DNA reads TGCAGTGCTGATACGACCGGGACTAGCGGGAGGGCAGATACGCAGTATTTT.

This clonotype was observed a few times. This CDR3 reads CASSFLESHTEAFF. The CDR3 bases are TGTGCCAGCAGCTTCTTGGAGAGTCACACTGAAGCTTTCTTT. The chain has TRBV5-6 and TRBJ1-1, with no clear D. Trimming pared 2 bases from V and 3 bases from J, leaving 11 bases between. This CDR3 has 14 amino acids. Germline V CDR1 and CDR2: SGHDT, YYEEEE.

This clonotype was counted at least ten times. The chain joins TRBV7-2 to TRBJ2-3; D may match TRBD1 or TRBD2 (5 bases each). The CDR3 extends over 16 amino acids. V lost 5 bases, J lost 4 bases, and 19 bases lay in between. Germline loops: CDR1 SGHTA, CDR2 FQGNSA. Here the CDR3 DNA reads TGTGCCAGCAGCCCAAAAGGGACCCCGTCGGCAGATACGCAGTATTTT. Translating gives CASSPKGTPSADTQYF.